This paragraph reports one TCR beta chain. The antigen it binds to is not known. Base qualities are not at hand, and no much larger clone is one base apart. The lymph node samples were taken from the axillary draining lymph nodes of breast cancer patients. The reads were generated on an Illumina HiSeq 2000. TCR beta chain libraries were generated by multiplex PCR amplification. The amplified TCR beta chain products were analyzed by high-throughput sequencing. Using fastp trimming at Q25 and MiXCR clonotype assembly, TCRdb reanalyzed the public sequencing data and kept in-frame beta chains. Entries that share a CDR3 protein sequence are merged under the most common genes and DNA. The sample table holds approximately 190,000 distinct CDR3 sequences, of which 31% were seen once. Over 4% of the sample lies in the top ten. Reading from cysteine to phenylalanine, the CDR3 counts 18 amino acids. Only CDR3 DNA remains: 54 bases, in frame from the first base. The germline V gene sets CDR1 to SGHVS and CDR2 to FQNEAQ. At the junction V is shortened by 5 bases and J by 1 base; bases outside the gene matches: 11.

The entry originates in a study of breast tumors, draining lymph nodes, adjacent tissues (dated by TCRdb to the mid-2010s). With regard to the full study: TCR beta repertoires were compared across tumor, adjacent nontumor tissue and axillary lymph nodes obtained from breast cancer patients. The study was designed to assess the relationships and possible T-cell exchange between tumor, surrounding tissue and draining lymph node repertoires in human breast cancer. Broad study findings and their caveats: The similarity between tumor and nontumor tissue repertoires was significantly greater in luminal-like breast cancer than in basal-like breast cancer. The data were considered consistent with most tumor T cells being derived from the lymph node and subsequently expanding within tumor tissue. Rather than being directly demonstrated, the conclusion that tumor T cells originate in lymph nodes was presented as consistent with a hypothesis. Tumor T-cell repertoires showed less diversity than lymph node repertoires and more diversity than nontumor tissue repertoires, and tumor T-cell repertoires showed preferential V and J gene usage.

The sample comprised axillary lymph node tissue. The sequence was collected from a female donor with breast cancer. Some clones in this sample may be carry-over from other donors' samples. The sequence joins TRBV7-8 to TRBJ2-3; 11 central bases correspond to TRBD2. The DNA sequence reads TGTGCCAGCAGCCCAGGAGGGGGGGGACTAGCGGGCACAGATACGCAGTATTTT. This yields the protein CASSPGGGGLAGTDTQYF.